Below are 28 T cell receptor beta chains sequenced from a single sample in a study of early T cells in non-severe SARS-CoV-2 infection. TCRdb processed the 5' RACE reads anew with MiXCR; each CDR3 protein has one entry. The repertoire includes about 64,000 distinct CDR3 sequences, 20% to 25% of them detected once, and about 17% sits in the top ten. The sequences come from whole blood, collected at baseline. These receptors all stem from an adult who was a healthcare worker with PCR-confirmed SARS-CoV-2 infection or an uninfected control (not recorded which).

In its sample, this clonotype ranks as medium-sized. The genes are TRBV7-2 and TRBJ2-3, with TRBD2 matching over 8 bases. The V and J ends lost 5 bases and 8 bases, in that order; junction bases with no gene match: 9. This CDR3 comprises 14 residues. CDR1 and CDR2 from the germline V gene are SGHTA and FQGNSA. The CDR3 region is CASSGAGVIGTQYF. The CDR3 bases are TGTGCCAGCAGCGGAGCGGGGGTCATAGGTACGCAGTATTTT.

The genes are TRBV5-4 and TRBJ1-1; D is possibly TRBD1 (6 bases). There are 15 residues in the CDR3. V lost 4 bases to trimming and J lost 1 base, with 14 bases between them. Germline V CDR1 and CDR2: SGHNT, YYREEE (reference sequence). The CDR3 DNA follows: TGTGCCAGCAGCCACCGGAGGACAGCGAACACTGAAGCTTTCTTT. It specifies CASSHRRTANTEAFF.

This clonotype came up a few times. The chain employs TRBV14 and TRBJ2-5, with D tentatively TRBD2 (6 bases). Trimming removed 4 bases from V and 8 bases from J, with 14 bases in between. CDR3 length: 13 residues. Germline lookup yields CDR1 SGHDN and CDR2 FVKESK. The CDR3 coding sequence is TGTGCCAGCAGCCCGGACTGGCGGGGAACCCAGTACTTC. The encoded protein is CASSPDWRGTQYF.

This clonotype was detected a few times. V is TRBV2 and J is TRBJ2-1, with D perhaps matching TRBD1 (5 bases). Germline V CDR1 and CDR2: SNHLY, FYNNEI. The CDR3 has 13 amino acids. The V end lost 4 bases, the J end lost 4 bases, and 8 bases lay between the germline ends. Here the CDR3 reads CASSAGAYNEQFF. For the CDR3, the DNA is TGTGCCAGCAGTGCTGGGGCATACAATGAGCAGTTCTTC.

This sequence joins TRBV29-1 and TRBJ2-7; D is ambiguous. Trimming shortened V by 1 base and J by 9 bases, and 13 bases separated the two germline ends. Germline CDR1 is SQVTM and CDR2 is ANQGSEA. This CDR3 is 12 amino acids long. CDR3 bases: TGCAGCGTTGAAGTAGCACAAGTCGGGCAGTACTTC. Its protein product is CSVEVAQVGQYF.

This clonotype appeared a few times. The chain joins TRBV24-1 to TRBJ2-2; D may be TRBD1 (5 bases). The germline gives CDR1 KGHDR, CDR2 SFDVKD. V lost 3 bases and J lost 4, with 8 bases in between. The CDR3 totals 14 residues. CDR3 sequence: CATSDAGRTGELFF. In DNA, the CDR3 is TGTGCCACCAGTGATGCAGGGCGCACCGGGGAGCTGTTTTTT.

V gene TRBV7-8 combines with J gene TRBJ2-2; 7 positions agree with TRBD1. Germline CDR1 and CDR2: SGHVS and FQNEAQ. This CDR3 is 16 amino acids long. V was pared by 5 bases and J by 0 bases, with 6 bases of the junction left unmatched. The CDR3 DNA is TGTGCCAGCAGCCCGAGGACAGGCGCGAACACCGGGGAGCTGTTTTTT. Amino acid sequence: CASSPRTGANTGELFF.

V is TRBV7-2 and J is TRBJ2-3; D is perhaps TRBD1 or TRBD2 (6 bases each). The CDR3 runs to 17 residues. Trimming removed 6 bases at V and 1 base at J, with 20 bases between. The germline V gene has CDR1 SGHTA and CDR2 FQGNSA. CDR3 sequence reads: CASSRLLRGGGTDTQYF. CDR3 nucleotide sequence: TGTGCCAGCAGTCGCCTCCTCAGGGGAGGTGGCACAGATACGCAGTATTTT. Drawing the rest from reference TRBV7-2 and TRBJ2-3, the complete variable domain is GAGVSQSPSNKVTEKGKDVELRCDPISGHTALYWYRQSLGQGLEFLIYFQGNSAPDKSGLPSDRFSAERTGGSVSTLTIQRTQQEDSAVYLCASSRLLRGGGTDTQYFGPGTRLTVL.

The chain is built from TRBV7-6 and TRBJ2-5, with D possibly being TRBD2 (6 bases). Trimming removed 0 bases from V and 4 bases from J, with 12 bases in between. CDR1 and CDR2 (germline): SGHVS, FNYEAQ. The CDR3 extends over 15 amino acids. The CDR3 reads CASSLAPMGGETQYF. The CDR3 DNA is TGTGCCAGCAGCTTAGCGCCGATGGGGGGAGAGACCCAGTACTTC.

This clonotype was counted at least ten times. This rearrangement joins TRBV12-3 or TRBV12-4 to TRBJ1-1; 10 bases align to TRBD1. V dropped 5 bases and J dropped 3; count of bases not matched to a gene: 9. The CDR3 contains 16 residues. In DNA form, the CDR3 reads TGTGCCAGCAGTCCAAGACAGGGGGCGCCCTACACTGAAGCTTTCTTT. Protein: CASSPRQGAPYTEAFF.

This clonotype was detected only a few times. Written as DNA, the CDR3 is TGTGCCAGCAGCTTAATGGGACAGGGGAATGAAAAACTGTTTTTT. It yields the protein CASSLMGQGNEKLFF. The V and J genes are TRBV7-8 and TRBJ1-4; 10 bases line up with TRBD1. J gave up 5 bases and V 2 bases, and 2 bases lay outside the gene matches. Per germline, CDR1 SGHVS and CDR2 FQNEAQ. The CDR3 length is 15 residues.

V is TRBV1 and J is TRBJ2-7. TRBV1 is classified as a pseudogene. This CDR3 has 12 amino acids. The CDR3 DNA reads TGCACCAGCAGCCAAGCGTCCTACGAGCAGTACTTC. Translation: CTSSQASYEQYF.

The chain has TRBV18 and TRBJ1-3, with TRBD1 matching over 9 bases. The ends lost 3 bases at V and 7 bases at J; junction bases unmatched: 7. Germline V gene lookup returns CDR1 KGHSH and CDR2 LQKENI. The length of the CDR3 is 15 residues. The CDR3 here is CASSPLGQGWNTIYF. CDR3 nucleotides: TGTGCCAGCTCACCCTTGGGACAGGGATGGAACACCATATATTTT.

This sequence joins TRBV5-4 and TRBJ2-7; D assignment may be TRBD1 or TRBD2 (6 bases each). The germline CDR1 and CDR2 sequences are SGHNT and YYREEE (reference sequence). The V and J ends lost 3 bases and 5 bases respectively, with 18 bases between them. The CDR3 sequence is 15 residues long. DNA of the CDR3: TGTGCCAGCAGCTCCCAGGGGAGGCCTTACAACGAGCAGTACTTC. Amino acids: CASSSQGRPYNEQYF. Combining the CDR3 with reference TRBV5-4 and TRBJ2-7 gives the whole variable domain ETGVTQSPTHLIKTRGQQVTLRCSSQSGHNTVSWYQQALGQGPQFIFQYYREEENGRGNFPPRFSGLQFPNYSSELNVNALELDDSALYLCASSSQGRPYNEQYFGPGTRLTVT.

This clonotype occurred many times. This chain connects TRBV3-1 to TRBJ2-3; 10 bases fit TRBD2. CDR3 size: 15 residues. V gave up 1 base and J gave up 6 bases; unmatched junction bases: 4. Looked up from germline, CDR1 is LGHDT and CDR2 is YNNKEL (reference sequence). The CDR3 DNA follows: TGTGCCAGCAGCCAAGGGACTAGCGGTTGGGATACGCAGTATTTT. The encoded protein is CASSQGTSGWDTQYF.

This clonotype appeared a few times. J is TRBJ2-3 and V is TRBV2; 7 bases map to TRBD2. This CDR3 is built from 15 residues. The germline gives CDR1 SNHLY, CDR2 FYNNEI. V dropped 6 bases and J dropped 2; count of bases not matched to a gene: 8. DNA of the CDR3: TGTGCCAGCAGGATTAGCGGGCGCTACACAGATACGCAGTATTTT. Protein: CASRISGRYTDTQYF.

This clonotype occurred a few times. The chain couples TRBV7-7 to TRBJ2-2; 7 nucleotides agree with TRBD2. Losses at the gene ends were 1 base for V and 1 base for J; bases not matched to a gene: 0. The CDR3 has 15 amino acids. CDR1 and CDR2 (germline): SSHAT, FNYEAQ (reference sequence). CDR3 sequence (DNA): TGTGCCAGCAGCTTAGGCGGGGGGAACACCGGGGAGCTGTTTTTT. Residues: CASSLGGGNTGELFF.

This clonotype occurred a few times. The V and J genes are TRBV5-1 and TRBJ1-1, with 7 bases that match TRBD1. The CDR3 consists of 15 residues. The V gene end was trimmed by 4 bases and the J gene end by 3 bases; junction bases not matched to a gene: 9. CDR1 is SGHRS, CDR2 YFSETQ, per germline. The CDR3 DNA reads as TGCGCCAGCAGCCAACAGGGGTTAGGGGACACTGAAGCTTTCTTT. Residues: CASSQQGLGDTEAFF. Full variable domain (remainder filled in from reference TRBV5-1 and TRBJ1-1): KAGVTQTPRYLIKTRGQQVTLSCSPISGHRSVSWYQQTPGQGLQFLFEYFSETQRNKGNFPGRFSGRQFSNSRSEMNVSTLELGDSALYLCASSQQGLGDTEAFFGQGTRLTVV.

The rearrangement links TRBV5-1 to TRBJ2-3; D is unresolved. V lost 0 bases, J lost 5 bases, and 7 bases lay in between. CDR3 size: 13 residues. CDR1 and CDR2 (germline): SGHRS, YFSETQ. The CDR3 region has the DNA TGCGCCAGCAGCTTGGCCCCAGAAGATACGCAGTATTTT. This codes for CASSLAPEDTQYF.

Only a few counts were recorded for this clonotype. The chain is built from TRBV7-6 and TRBJ2-3; TRBD2 matches at 7 bases. Trimming took 5 bases from V and 3 from J; bases not matched to a gene: 8. CDR1 and CDR2 from the germline V gene are SGHVS and FNYEAQ. The CDR3 spans 15 residues. The CDR3 DNA sequence: TGTGCCAGCAGCCCCCCAGGCGGGGGAACAGATACGCAGTATTTT. This translates into CASSPPGGGTDTQYF. The full variable domain, with the rest looked up from reference TRBV7-6 and TRBJ2-3, is GAGVSQSPRYKVTKRGQDVALRCDPISGHVSLYWYRQALGQGPEFLTYFNYEAQQDKSGLPNDRFSAERPEGSISTLTIQRTEQRDSAMYRCASSPPGGGTDTQYFGPGTRLTVL.

The gene calls are TRBV7-8 and TRBJ1-3, with unresolved D. V was cut by 1 base and J by 4 bases, with 8 bases left in between. Germline CDR1 and CDR2: SGHVS and FQNEAQ. The length of the CDR3 is 14 residues. CDR3 sequence: CASSLVSPGNTIYF. In DNA, the CDR3 is TGTGCCAGCAGCTTAGTTTCGCCCGGAAACACCATATATTTT.

This rearrangement joins TRBV27 to TRBJ1-1; D uncertain. The CDR3 spans 15 residues. CDR1 and CDR2 from the germline V gene are MNHEY and SMNVEV (reference sequence). V lost 4 bases and J lost 4, with 16 bases in between. CDR3 coding DNA: TGTGCCAGCAGTTCCCTCAAGGGAGGAATCACTGAAGCTTTCTTT. As protein: CASSSLKGGITEAFF.

This clonotype was seen a few times. The gene calls are TRBV29-1 and TRBJ1-1, with TRBD1 identical over 9 bases. V shed 7 bases and J 5 bases; nucleotides not matched to a gene: 8. The CDR3 is made up of 13 amino acids. Germline V gene data show CDR1 as SQVTM and CDR2 as ANQGSEA. CDR3 in DNA: TGCAGCGGGATCGGGACAGGGCTGACTGAAGCTTTCTTT. Protein sequence: CSGIGTGLTEAFF. Drawing the rest from reference TRBV29-1 and TRBJ1-1, the complete variable domain is SAVISQKPSRDICQRGTSLTIQCQVDSQVTMMFWYRQQPGQSLTLIATANQGSEATYESGFVIDKFPISRPNLTFSTLTVSNMSPEDSSIYLCSGIGTGLTEAFFGQGTRLTVV.

This clonotype was counted only a few times. The chain uses TRBV11-3 and TRBJ2-3; D gene ambiguous. CDR1 is SGHNT, CDR2 YENEEA, per germline. The CDR3 is made up of 15 amino acids. Trimming removed 5 bases from V and 3 bases from J, with 15 bases in between. Here the CDR3 DNA reads TGTGCCAGCAGCCCCACTGCCCCCGGAACAGATACGCAGTATTTT. Translating gives CASSPTAPGTDTQYF. Filled out from reference TRBV11-3 and TRBJ2-3, the complete variable domain reads EAGVVQSPRYKIIEKKQPVAFWCNPISGHNTLYWYLQNLGQGPELLIRYENEEAVDDSQLPKDRFSAERLKGVDSTLKIQPAELGDSAVYLCASSPTAPGTDTQYFGPGTRLTVL.

This chain connects TRBV7-9 to TRBJ2-7; 9 bases agree with TRBD1. The CDR3 length is 16 residues. The V and J ends lost 7 bases and 6 bases, in that order; junction bases with no gene match: 16. Germline assignment: CDR1 SEHNR and CDR2 FQNEAQ (reference sequence). DNA of the CDR3: TGTGCCAGCACCACCATGGTCGGACAGGGGATTCTCGAGCAGTACTTC. Its translation is CASTTMVGQGILEQYF.

This clonotype was recorded a few times. The chain joins TRBV3-1 to TRBJ1-1; possible D gene TRBD1, 5 bases. The CDR3 is made up of 14 amino acids. Trimming cost V 1 base and J 1 base, with 7 bases left between them. Germline CDR1 reads LGHDT; CDR2 reads YNNKEL (reference sequence). As DNA, the CDR3 is TGTGCCAGCAGCCAAGTCACAGGGAACACTGAAGCTTTCTTT. It codes for CASSQVTGNTEAFF.

This clonotype has ten or more counts. The V and J genes are TRBV14 and TRBJ1-4, with a weak D call TRBD1 (5 bases). The V and J ends lost 4 bases and 13 bases respectively, with 16 bases between them. Per germline, CDR1 SGHDN and CDR2 FVKESK. The CDR3 consists of 13 residues. CDR3 bases: TGTGCCAGCAGCCGGGACCCCCTCCTTGGACTGTTTTTT. Protein sequence: CASSRDPLLGLFF.

Many counts were recorded for this clonotype. The genes are TRBV7-6 and TRBJ2-5, with D uncertain. Germline V gene lookup returns CDR1 SGHVS and CDR2 FNYEAQ. The CDR3 runs 12 residues. V lost 3 bases, J lost 5 bases, and 7 bases lay in between. The CDR3 sequence is CASSFYLETQYF. The CDR3 region has the DNA TGTGCCAGCAGCTTCTACCTTGAGACCCAGTACTTC.